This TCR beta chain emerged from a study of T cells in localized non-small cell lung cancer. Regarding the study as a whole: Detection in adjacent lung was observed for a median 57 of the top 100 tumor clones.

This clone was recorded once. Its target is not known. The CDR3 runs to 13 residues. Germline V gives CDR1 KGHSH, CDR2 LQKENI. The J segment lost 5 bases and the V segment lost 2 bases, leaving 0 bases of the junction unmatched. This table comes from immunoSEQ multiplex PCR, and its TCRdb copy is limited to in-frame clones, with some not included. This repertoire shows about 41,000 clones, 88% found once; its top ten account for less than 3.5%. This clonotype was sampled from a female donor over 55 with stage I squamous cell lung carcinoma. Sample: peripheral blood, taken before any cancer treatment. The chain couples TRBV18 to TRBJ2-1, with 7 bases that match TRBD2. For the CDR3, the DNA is TGTGCCAGCTCACCAGGACTAGACAATGAGCAGTTCTTC. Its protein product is CASSPGLDNEQFF.